The subject of this entry is one T cell receptor beta chain. Its specificity is not known. This is likely a read error, given that the CDR3 carries no conserved phenylalanine or tryptophan at its end. The data were obtained in a study of breast tumors, draining lymph nodes, adjacent tissues. Study observations and caveats: Most tumor T cells seemingly derive from lymph node, then expand in tumor. Tumor TCR diversity was below lymph nodes but above nontumor tissue.

MiXCR, run by TCRdb on the multiplex PCR reads, gives a single entry per CDR3 protein. Found here are about 150,000 distinct CDR3 sequences, about a fifth of them singletons; the top ten hold around 2.6%. The lymph nodes were axillary draining lymph nodes from breast cancer patients. The CDR3 runs 14 residues. The germline gives CDR1 MNHNY, CDR2 SVGAGI (reference sequence). V was pared by 8 bases and J by 8 bases, with 5 bases of the junction left unmatched. The sequencing input was axillary lymph node tissue. The sequence was obtained from a female donor with breast cancer. Some clones in this sample may be carry-over from other donors' samples. The V gene is TRBV6-6, the J gene TRBJ1-6, with 11 positions matching TRBD1. CDR3 protein: CASGQGQGDSPLHL. CDR3 DNA: TGTGCCAGCGGCCAGGGACAGGGGGATTCACCCCTCCACCTT.